The clone carrying this T cell receptor beta chain was found a few times. The target antigen is unknown. The source of the sample is a study of T cell repertoires in cytomegalovirus infection. Study summary: Public TCR beta signatures provided an indication of both CMV infection and a matching HLA type.

TCRdb reprocessed the reads with MiXCR, giving one entry per CDR3 protein. The sample shows around 140,000 distinct CDR3 sequences, over 30% of them seen only once. General study results and limits: The study found HLA-C-restricted CMV-specific TCR beta clonotypes dominating the ex vivo response. There were carriers of CMV plus the relevant HLA, and cumulative public TCR beta family frequency identified them.

This CDR3 is 14 amino acids long. Trimming pared 3 bases from V and 2 bases from J, leaving 11 bases between. Sequencing was performed on CD8+ T cells from cultured PBMCs, taken from culture after CMV antigen stimulation. The chain employs TRBV12-3 or TRBV12-4 and TRBJ2-7, with D possibly being TRBD1 (6 bases). The origin of this receptor is a human donor in good health (CMV status not recorded). Some clones in this sample may be carry-over from other donors' samples. CDR3 sequence: CASSFGTTTYEQYF. In DNA form, the CDR3 reads TGTGCCAGCAGTTTCGGGACAACAACCTACGAGCAGTACTTC.